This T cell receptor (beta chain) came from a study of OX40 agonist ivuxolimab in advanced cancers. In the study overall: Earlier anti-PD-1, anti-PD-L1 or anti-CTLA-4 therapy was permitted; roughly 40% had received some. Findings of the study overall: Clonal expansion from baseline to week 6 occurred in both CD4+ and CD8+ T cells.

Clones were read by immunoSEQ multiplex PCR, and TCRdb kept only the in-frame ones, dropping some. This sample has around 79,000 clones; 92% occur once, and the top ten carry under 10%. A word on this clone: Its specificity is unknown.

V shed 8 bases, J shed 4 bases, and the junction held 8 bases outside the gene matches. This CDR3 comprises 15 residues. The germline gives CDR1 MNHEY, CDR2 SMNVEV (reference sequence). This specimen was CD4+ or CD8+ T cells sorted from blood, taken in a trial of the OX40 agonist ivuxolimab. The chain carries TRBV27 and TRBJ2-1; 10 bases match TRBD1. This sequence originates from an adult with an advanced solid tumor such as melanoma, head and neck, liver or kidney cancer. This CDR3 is CASSPGTGVYNEQFF. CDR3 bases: TGTGCCAGCTCCCCCGGGACAGGGGTATACAATGAGCAGTTCTTC.